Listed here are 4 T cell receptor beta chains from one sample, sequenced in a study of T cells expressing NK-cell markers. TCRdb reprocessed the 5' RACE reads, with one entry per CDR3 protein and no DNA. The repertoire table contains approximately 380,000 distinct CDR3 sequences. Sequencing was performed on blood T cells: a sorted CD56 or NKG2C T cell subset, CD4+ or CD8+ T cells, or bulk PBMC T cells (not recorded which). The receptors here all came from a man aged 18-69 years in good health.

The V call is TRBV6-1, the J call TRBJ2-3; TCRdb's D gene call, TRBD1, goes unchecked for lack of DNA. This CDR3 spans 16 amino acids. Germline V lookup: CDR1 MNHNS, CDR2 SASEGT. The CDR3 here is CASRPHGQGDTDTQYF.

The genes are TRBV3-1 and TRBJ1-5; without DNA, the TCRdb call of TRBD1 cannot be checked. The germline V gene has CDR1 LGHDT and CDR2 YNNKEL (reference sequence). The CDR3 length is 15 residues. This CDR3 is CASSQGYRGNQPQHF. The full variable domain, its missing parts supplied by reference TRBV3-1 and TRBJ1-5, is DTAVSQTPKYLVTQMGNDKSIKCEQNLGHDTMYWYKQDSKKFLKIMFSYNNKELIINETVPNRFSPKSPDKAHLNLHINSLELGDSAVYFCASSQGYRGNQPQHFGDGTRLSIL.

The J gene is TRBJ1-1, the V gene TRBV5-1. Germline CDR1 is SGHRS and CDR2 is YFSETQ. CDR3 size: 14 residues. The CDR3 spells CASSATQVVAEAFF.

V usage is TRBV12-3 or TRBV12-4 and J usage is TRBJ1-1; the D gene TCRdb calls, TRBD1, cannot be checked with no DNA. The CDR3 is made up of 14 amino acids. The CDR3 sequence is CASRRDRGLTEAFF.